This T cell receptor beta chain is from a study of identical twins. Study-level findings and limits: Clonotypes of the beta chain that were abundant in cord blood carried fewer insertions (memory repertoires showed none).

Healthy Caucasian individuals made up all the donors. This clonotype was detected only a few times. As yet, its antigen is unknown. TCRdb re-called the 5' RACE reads with MiXCR, one entry per CDR3 protein. The sample includes about 720,000 distinct CDR3 sequences, 8.6% seen only once; the top ten take approximately 0.94%. Germline V gene sequence: CDR1 SGHRS, CDR2 YFSETQ. The CDR3 has 14 residues. The V gene lost 0 bases and the J gene lost 3 bases, with 10 bases spanning the gap. Another study also made use of these data, one on yellow fever vaccine responses in identical twins.

This chain connects TRBV5-1 to TRBJ2-7, with D uncertain. This TCR derives from a woman aged 18-29 years in good health. The sequenced sample was PBMCs. The CDR3 sequence: CASSLGSTHYEQYF. The CDR3 DNA reads as TGCGCCAGCAGCTTGGGCTCTACTCACTACGAGCAGTACTTC.